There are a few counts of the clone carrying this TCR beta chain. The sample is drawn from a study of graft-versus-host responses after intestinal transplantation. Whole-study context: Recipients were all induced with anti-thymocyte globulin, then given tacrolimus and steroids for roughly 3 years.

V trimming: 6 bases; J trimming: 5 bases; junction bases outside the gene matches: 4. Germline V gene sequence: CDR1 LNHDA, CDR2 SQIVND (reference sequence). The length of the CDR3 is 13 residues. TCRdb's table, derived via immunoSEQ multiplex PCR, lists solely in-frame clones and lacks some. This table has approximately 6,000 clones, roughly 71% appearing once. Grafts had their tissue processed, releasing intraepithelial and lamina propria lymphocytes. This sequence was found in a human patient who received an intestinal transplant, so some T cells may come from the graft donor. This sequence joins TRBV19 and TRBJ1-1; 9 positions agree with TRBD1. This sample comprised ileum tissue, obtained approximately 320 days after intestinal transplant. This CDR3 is CASRGTGRTEAFF. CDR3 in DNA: TGTGCCAGTAGGGGGACAGGGAGGACTGAAGCTTTCTTT.